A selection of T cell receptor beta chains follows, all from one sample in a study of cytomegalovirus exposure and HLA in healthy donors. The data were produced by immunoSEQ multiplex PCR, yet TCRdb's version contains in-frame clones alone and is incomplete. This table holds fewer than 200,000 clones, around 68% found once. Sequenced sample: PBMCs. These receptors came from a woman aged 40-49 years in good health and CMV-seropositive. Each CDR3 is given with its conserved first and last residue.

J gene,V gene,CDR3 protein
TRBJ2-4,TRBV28,CASRQSWGEIQVAKNIQYF
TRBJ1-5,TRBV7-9,CASSSARTGGNQPQNF
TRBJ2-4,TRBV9,CASSVGLAGGVDIQYF
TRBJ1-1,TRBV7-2,CASSLGQNTEAFF
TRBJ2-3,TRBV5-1,CASGQSTSTDTQYF
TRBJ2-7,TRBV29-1,CSVEPGQGLYEQYF
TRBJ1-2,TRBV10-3,CANGAGGLSGGYPF
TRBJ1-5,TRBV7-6,CASSSTGGDQPQHF
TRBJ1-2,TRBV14,CASSQDRTGYTF
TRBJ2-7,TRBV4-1,CASSRDGGYEQYF
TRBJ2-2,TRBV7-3,CASSHGLARTGELFF
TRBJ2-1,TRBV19,CASSNRDRGINEQFF
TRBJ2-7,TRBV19,CASSVGQGADYEQYF
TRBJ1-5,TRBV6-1,CASSEGYIRGTNQPQHF
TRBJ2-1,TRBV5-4,CASSLLLLAGGQWNEQFF
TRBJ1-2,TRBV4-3,CASSQAGGRGYGYTF